These T cell receptor beta chains were read from a single sample in a study of blood T cell repertoires in COVID-19. The protocol was immunoSEQ multiplex PCR, while the TCRdb copy is restricted to in-frame clones and leaves out a portion. The top ten clones hold around 1.9% of a sample with about 74,000 clones, around 90% of them seen once. The sequencing sample was made of peripheral blood. The origin of the receptors is a woman of 80 years or more with active or convalescent COVID-19. Each CDR3 is given with its conserved first and last residue. The D gene is left open where the match is weak. A clone size is listed for some rows: how often the clone was seen (once, few, many), or a class if it is expanded.

few | TRBJ2-3 | TRBV2 | TRBD1 | CASIGTGILHTQYF | TGTGCCAGCATTGGGACAGGGATTTTGCATACGCAGTATTTT
. | TRBJ1-6 | TRBV5-1 | . | CASSLVADSPLHF | TGCGCCAGCAGCTTGGTGGCAGATTCACCCCTCCACTTT
. | TRBJ2-1 | TRBV7-3 | TRBD2 | CASSSSGRAYNEQFF | TGTGCCAGCAGCTCTAGCGGGAGGGCCTACAATGAGCAGTTCTTC
. | TRBJ2-2 | TRBV5-1 | TRBD2 | CASSLDGGSGELFF | TGCGCCAGCAGCTTGGACGGGGGGTCCGGGGAGCTGTTTTTT
once | TRBJ2-1 | TRBV7-2 | TRBD2 | CASSPSTSIYNEQFF | TGTGCCAGCAGCCCCTCGACTAGCATCTACAATGAGCAGTTCTTC
once | TRBJ2-7 | TRBV4-3 | . | CASSQDGELGEVREQYF | TGCGCCAGCAGCCAAGATGGGGAGTTGGGGGAGGTGCGCGAGCAGTACTTC
. | TRBJ1-3 | TRBV5-1 | . | CASSSDNSGNTIYF | TGCGCCAGCAGCTCGGACAACTCTGGAAACACCATATATTTT
. | TRBJ2-1 | TRBV7-2 | TRBD2 | CASSATSGGAYEQFF | TGTGCCAGCAGCGCAACTAGCGGGGGGGCCTATGAGCAGTTCTTC
once | TRBJ2-5 | TRBV29-1 | . | CSVAGSETQYF | TGCAGCGTTGCCGGGTCAGAGACCCAGTACTTC
. | TRBJ1-2 | TRBV18 | TRBD1 | CASSPGQPNGYTF | TGTGCCAGCTCACCGGGACAGCCTAATGGCTACACCTTC
. | TRBJ2-2 | TRBV7-9 | . | CASSLVGGYGELFF | TGTGCCAGCAGCTTAGTAGGGGGTTACGGGGAGCTGTTTTTT
. | TRBJ2-7 | TRBV6-1 | . | CASSEEGHSYEQYF | TGTGCCAGCAGTGAAGAGGGACATTCCTACGAGCAGTACTTC
. | TRBJ1-2 | TRBV20-1 | . | CSASSQGRSYTF | TGCAGTGCTAGTTCCCAGGGTCGGAGCTACACCTTC
. | TRBJ1-2 | TRBV27 | TRBD1 | CASRNTGTDGYTF | TGTGCCAGCCGGAACACCGGGACAGATGGCTACACCTTC
. | TRBJ2-1 | TRBV9 | TRBD1 | CASSAPRGQGVYNEQFF | TGTGCCAGCAGCGCGCCAAGGGGACAGGGGGTGTACAATGAGCAGTTCTTC
. | TRBJ2-7 | TRBV5-8 | . | CASSATGLESYEQYF | TGTGCCAGCAGCGCCACGGGGTTAGAATCCTACGAGCAGTACTTC
. | TRBJ1-1 | TRBV5-6 | . | CASSFGTLNTEAFF | TGTGCCAGCAGCTTCGGGACACTGAACACTGAAGCTTTCTTT
. | TRBJ1-1 | TRBV25-1 | TRBD1 | CASSVPGTGLTEAFF | TGTGCCAGCAGTGTCCCAGGGACAGGGCTGACTGAAGCTTTCTTT
. | TRBJ1-1 | TRBV11-2 | TRBD1 | CASSLVQGVAEAFF | TGTGCCAGCAGCTTAGTACAGGGGGTGGCTGAAGCTTTCTTT
few | TRBJ1-5 | TRBV5-8 | . | CASSLVISGNQPQHF | TGTGCCAGCAGCTTGGTAATTTCAGGGAATCAGCCCCAGCATTTT
. | TRBJ2-4 | TRBV3-1/TRBV3-2 | . | CASSQDLSNIQYF | TGTGCCAGCAGCCAAGATCTCTCAAACATTCAGTACTTC
. | TRBJ2-3 | TRBV27 | . | CASSLEGSLAQYF | TGTGCCAGCAGTTTAGAGGGCAGCCTAGCGCAGTATTTT
. | TRBJ1-5 | TRBV7-6 | . | CASSATDRYPQHF | TGTGCCAGCAGCGCGACAGATAGGTATCCCCAGCATTTT
. | TRBJ1-2 | TRBV7-2 | TRBD1 | CASSRAGQGTTNYGYTF | TGTGCCAGCAGCAGAGCGGGACAGGGGACAACCAACTATGGCTACACCTTC
few | TRBJ1-6 | TRBV7-9 | . | CASSFNRVEAPLHF | TGTGCCAGCAGCTTTAACAGGGTCGAGGCACCCCTCCACTTT
. | TRBJ2-7 | TRBV5-1 | TRBD2 | CASSLASGSTYEQYF | TGCGCCAGCAGCTTGGCAAGCGGGAGTACGTACGAGCAGTACTTC
few | TRBJ2-7 | TRBV5-6 | . | CASSSWGRGSYEQYF | TGTGCCAGCAGCTCTTGGGGGAGGGGGTCCTACGAGCAGTACTTC
. | TRBJ2-7 | TRBV6-2/TRBV6-3 | TRBD1 | CASSYSWTGGTEQYF | TGTGCCAGCAGTTACTCGTGGACAGGGGGTACGGAGCAGTACTTC
few | TRBJ1-1 | TRBV19 | . | CATQNRDTANTEAFF | TGTGCCACCCAAAACCGGGACACTGCGAACACTGAAGCTTTCTTT
. | TRBJ2-1 | TRBV7-2 | TRBD2 | CASSGEGVSYNEQFF | TGTGCCAGCAGCGGGGAGGGCGTCTCCTACAATGAGCAGTTCTTC
. | TRBJ2-7 | TRBV4-1 | . | CASSQVRDFSYEQYF | TGCGCCAGCAGCCAAGTCCGGGATTTCTCCTACGAGCAGTACTTC
. | TRBJ2-4 | TRBV21-1 | . | CASSKPLAKNIQYF | TGTGCCAGCAGCAAGCCACTAGCCAAAAACATTCAGTACTTC
. | TRBJ1-2 | TRBV15 | . | CATSIEGGKANYGYTF | TGTGCCACCAGCATCGAGGGGGGGAAAGCTAACTATGGCTACACCTTC
. | TRBJ2-1 | TRBV6-6 | TRBD2 | CASSYSGTSGNEQFF | TGTGCCAGCAGTTACTCGGGGACTAGCGGTAATGAGCAGTTCTTC
. | TRBJ1-6 | TRBV7-9 | . | CASSLVVGTGNSPLHF | TGTGCCAGCAGCTTAGTAGTAGGCACAGGGAATTCACCCCTCCACTTT
once | TRBJ1-4 | TRBV2 | . | CASGVGPGTNEKLFF | TGTGCCTCGGGGGTAGGGCCAGGGACTAATGAAAAACTGTTTTTT
. | TRBJ2-7 | TRBV5-1 | . | CASSVGNPSYEQYF | TGCGCCAGCAGCGTCGGGAACCCCTCCTACGAGCAGTACTTC
. | TRBJ1-1 | TRBV2 | TRBD1 | CASSPGQGYTEAFF | TGTGCCAGCAGCCCGGGACAGGGTTACACTGAAGCTTTCTTT
. | TRBJ1-5 | TRBV2 | TRBD1 | CASIRDSNQPQHF | TGTGCCAGCATAAGGGACAGTAATCAGCCCCAGCATTTT
. | TRBJ1-3 | TRBV4-1 | . | CASSQDPRGAVSGNTIYF | TGCGCCAGCAGCCAAGATCCTAGGGGTGCCGTCTCTGGAAACACCATATATTTT
. | TRBJ2-5 | TRBV11-2 | TRBD2 | CASSLAGETQYF | TGTGCCAGCAGCCTAGCGGGGGAGACCCAGTACTTC
. | TRBJ2-2 | TRBV3-1/TRBV3-2 | . | CASSQEVYYNTGELFF | TGTGCCAGCAGCCAAGAAGTGTACTACAACACCGGGGAGCTGTTTTTT
. | TRBJ1-2 | TRBV5-1 | . | CASSLVSNYGYTF | TGCGCCAGCAGCTTGGTTTCGAACTATGGCTACACCTTC
. | TRBJ2-7 | TRBV5-6 | . | CASSTWTAYEQYF | TGTGCCAGCAGCACCTGGACAGCCTACGAGCAGTACTTC
. | TRBJ2-3 | TRBV29-1 | TRBD1 | CSVLTGGVDTQYF | TGCAGCGTTCTGACAGGGGGTGTAGATACGCAGTATTTT